The 29 T cell receptor beta chains below come from one sample, sequenced in a study of read filtering for tumor transcriptome and immune sequencing. The library was built from 400 ng RNA with molecular barcoded adaptors for alpha/delta and beta/gamma chains. MiXCR, applied by TCRdb to the reads, yields one record per CDR3 protein. The sample has 50,000 or so distinct CDR3 sequences; approximately 18% are singletons. Sequenced: a population of CD138-negative cells sorted from bone marrow. Receptors originate from a donor older than 35 with multiple myeloma.

The table lists this clonotype with many counts. The chain has TRBV2 and TRBJ2-7; D remains unclear. This CDR3 comprises 14 residues. Looked up from germline, CDR1 is SNHLY and CDR2 is FYNNEI. Trimming cost V 6 bases and J 2 bases, with 14 bases left between them. The CDR3 sequence: CASRRSRQAYEQYF. The CDR3 bases are TGTGCCAGCAGGCGGTCGCGGCAGGCCTACGAGCAGTACTTC.

This chain joins TRBV9 and TRBJ2-1; TRBD2 agrees at 12 bases. V lost 4 bases, J lost 9 bases, and 5 bases stayed unmatched. CDR3 size: 14 residues. Germline V gene lookup returns CDR1 SGDLS and CDR2 YYNGEE. The CDR3 loop is CASSPRTSGIEQFF. The CDR3 nucleotides are TGTGCCAGCAGCCCCCGGACTAGCGGGATTGAGCAGTTCTTC.

In this sample, this clonotype turned up many times. A read error may account for a junction end that differs from germline. The gene calls are TRBV29-1 and TRBJ2-3; D remains unclear. Germline CDR1 reads SQVTM; CDR2 reads ANQGSEA. This CDR3 comprises 13 residues. The CDR3, as DNA: TGCAGCGCTGAACCCCCGGGCACAGATACGCAGTATTTT. Encoded protein: CSAEPPGTDTQYF.

This clonotype has a count of ten or more. The rearrangement joins TRBV24-1 to TRBJ1-5, with D possibly matching TRBD1 (5 bases). Germline V gene data show CDR1 as KGHDR and CDR2 as SFDVKD. V lost 8 bases, J lost 2 bases, and 9 bases lay in between. This CDR3 has 13 amino acids. CDR3 bases: TGTGCCACCACAAGGGGTGGCAATCAGCCCCAGCATTTT. Encoded protein: CATTRGGNQPQHF.

The chain joins TRBV19 to TRBJ2-1; 8 bases align to TRBD1. The J segment lost 6 bases and the V segment lost 8 bases, leaving 6 bases of the junction unmatched. Germline CDR1 LNHDA, CDR2 SQIVND (reference sequence). The length of the CDR3 is 13 residues. In DNA form, the CDR3 reads TGTGCCAGTCGTCAGGGGGCGGTCAATGAGCAGTTCTTC. Translating gives CASRQGAVNEQFF.

The table lists this clonotype with many counts. This chain uses TRBV23-1 with TRBJ2-3; maybe TRBD2 (6 bases). TRBV23-1 falls under the ORF class, with uncertain function. CDR3 length: 19 residues. Trimming took 4 bases from V and 3 from J, leaving 26 bases between them. The CDR3 DNA sequence: TGCGCCAGCAGTCGGTATTTCAGAGCAACGGGAGTTGGGACAGATACGCAGTATTTT. Translated: CASSRYFRATGVGTDTQYF.

On this clonotype: A read error may produce the germline difference seen at one junction end. V is TRBV7-9 and J is TRBJ2-1, with 10 bases lining up with TRBD2. Germline-derived CDR1 and CDR2 are SEHNR and FQNEAQ (reference sequence). The CDR3 runs 18 residues. The CDR3 nucleotides are TGTGCCTGCAGACCGGAGATACTGGGACTAGCGAGAGACAATGAGCAGTTCTTT. Residues: CACRPEILGLARDNEQFF.

The genes are TRBV9 and TRBJ2-2; 7 bases match TRBD2. This CDR3 has 15 residues. Trimming cost V 3 bases and J 5 bases; bases outside gene matches: 7. Germline CDR1 is SGDLS and CDR2 is YYNGEE. CDR3 residues: CASSAGPAGTGELFF. The CDR3 bases are TGTGCCAGCAGCGCTGGACCAGCGGGGACCGGGGAGCTGTTTTTT.

This clonotype was seen many times. V is TRBV5-1 and J is TRBJ2-7; TRBD2 matches at 10 bases. Germline V gene sequence: CDR1 SGHRS, CDR2 YFSETQ. CDR3 length equals 17 residues. The V segment lost 2 bases and the J segment 0 bases; nucleotides outside the gene matches: 8. CDR3 in amino acids: CASSFRLAGSSSYEQYF. CDR3 sequence (DNA): TGCGCCAGCAGCTTCAGACTAGCGGGTTCTAGCTCCTACGAGCAGTACTTC.

Comment on this clonotype: A much more abundant neighbour one base away suggests this may be a read error. The chain recombines TRBV7-3 with TRBJ1-5; unclear D gene. The V end lost 5 bases, the J end lost 7 bases, and 21 bases lay between the germline ends. The CDR3 loop spans 16 amino acids. Germline assignment: CDR1 SGHTA and CDR2 FQGTGA. This chain's CDR3 is CASSDKGHWGWQPQHF. DNA for the CDR3: TGTGCCAGCAGCGACAAGGGTCATTGGGGTTGGCAGCCCCAGCATTTT.

In this sample, this clonotype turned up many times. The chain links TRBV2 to TRBJ1-6, with unresolved D. V was clipped by 3 bases and J by 8 bases, with 2 bases between them. The CDR3 has 11 amino acids. Germline V gene data show CDR1 as SNHLY and CDR2 as FYNNEI. For the CDR3, the DNA is TGTGCCAGCAGTGACGATTCACCCCTCCACTTT. It encodes CASSDDSPLHF.

Many counts were recorded for this clonotype. This rearrangement joins TRBV7-2 to TRBJ2-1; D not certain. CDR3 length equals 16 residues. CDR1 and CDR2 (germline): SGHTA, FQGNSA. V lost 2 bases to trimming and J lost 0 bases, with 11 bases between them. CDR3 sequence reads: CASSLSWRSSYNEQFF. The CDR3 DNA reads TGTGCCAGCAGCTTAAGTTGGCGGAGCTCCTACAATGAGCAGTTCTTC.

As regards this clonotype: A read error may explain this, as a much larger clone is one base away. The V and J genes are TRBV19 and TRBJ2-3, with 8 nucleotides matching TRBD2. Germline assignment: CDR1 LNHDA and CDR2 SQIVND (reference sequence). The CDR3 has 15 residues. The CDR3 DNA follows: TGTGTCAGTAGTATCGCGACTAGCGGCACAGATACGCAGTATTTT. It translates to CVSSIATSGTDTQYF.

This clonotype showed up many times. This chain uses TRBV28 with TRBJ1-5; D may be TRBD1 (5 bases). The CDR3 runs 15 residues. Germline V lookup: CDR1 MDHEN, CDR2 SYDVKM. Trimming removed 6 bases from V and 0 bases from J, with 12 bases in between. The CDR3 DNA reads TGTGCCAGCAGCCCAGGGATAATTAGCAATCAGCCCCAGCATTTT. Translation gives CASSPGIISNQPQHF.

This clonotype was counted only a few times. The genes are TRBV6-1 and TRBJ1-4, with D possibly TRBD1 on 6 matching bases. The CDR3 extends over 15 amino acids. V lost 3 bases and J 7 bases, leaving 15 bases between the germline ends. Germline V gene lookup returns CDR1 MNHNS and CDR2 SASEGT. CDR3 bases: TGTGCCAGCAGTGATCCTACGGGGGCGGGTGAAAAACTGTTTTTT. Its translation is CASSDPTGAGEKLFF.

This clonotype was seen at least ten times. The chain recombines TRBV12-3 or TRBV12-4 with TRBJ2-1; 9 nucleotides line up with TRBD2. The CDR3 is made up of 15 amino acids. V shed 7 bases, J shed 0 bases, and the junction held 4 bases outside the gene matches. This chain's CDR3 is CASTNSGSSYNEQFF. CDR3 nucleotides: TGTGCCAGCACCAATAGCGGGAGCTCCTACAATGAGCAGTTCTTC.

This clonotype was picked up many times. This chain joins TRBV7-9 and TRBJ2-1, with 12 bases aligning to TRBD2. Looked up from germline, CDR1 is SEHNR and CDR2 is FQNEAQ (reference sequence). CDR3 length: 15 residues. Trimming cost V 2 bases and J 10 bases; bases outside gene matches: 6. As DNA, the CDR3 is TGTGCCAGCAGCTTACTAGCGGGAGGGCCCGGCGAGCAGTTCTTC. Protein: CASSLLAGGPGEQFF.

This clonotype was seen repeatedly, ten times or more. J is TRBJ2-7 and V is TRBV4-1; D might be TRBD1 (8 bases). Germline loops: CDR1 MGHRA, CDR2 YSYEKL. This CDR3 region has 15 residues. The V end lost 6 bases, the J end lost 5 bases, and 20 bases lay between the germline ends. The CDR3 DNA reads TGCGCCAGCAGTAGGGGGGGAACAGGGGGTAACGAGCAGTACTTC. This translates into CASSRGGTGGNEQYF.

Regarding this clonotype: A much larger clone sits a single nucleotide away, making a read error possible. The chain combines TRBV7-2 with TRBJ2-3; no definite D call. CDR1 and CDR2 from the germline V gene are SGHTA and FQGNSA. CDR3 length: 14 amino acids. V was shortened by 1 base and J by 8 bases, with 13 bases between the two germline ends. CDR3 DNA: TGTGCCAGCAGCTTAGTTGTCGGGCCAGGTACGCAGTATTTT. Amino acids: CASSLVVGPGTQYF.

J is TRBJ2-3 and V is TRBV7-9; D is possibly TRBD2 (5 bases). The CDR3 is 17 amino acids. The germline V and J ends were trimmed by 3 bases and 3 bases, with 19 bases remaining between them. Per the germline V gene, CDR1 is SEHNR and CDR2 is FQNEAQ (reference sequence). CDR3 bases: TGTGCCAGCAGCTTTTCGTCTTCCAGCGGAACTACAGATACGCAGTATTTT. It yields the protein CASSFSSSSGTTDTQYF.

This clonotype was seen ten or more times. The chain joins TRBV6-5 to TRBJ2-7; the match to TRBD2 covers 8 bases. With V trimmed by 5 bases and J by 3 bases, 15 bases remained unmatched. This CDR3 comprises 17 residues. Germline-derived CDR1 and CDR2 are MNHEY and SVGAGI. DNA of the CDR3: TGTGCCAGCAGTCCGGTCTTAGTCGGGAGGGCCCTCTACGAGCAGTACTTC. Residues: CASSPVLVGRALYEQYF.

This clonotype was seen at least ten times. The V and J genes are TRBV6-2 or TRBV6-3 and TRBJ1-5, with D perhaps matching TRBD1 (5 bases). CDR1 and CDR2 (germline): MNHEY, SVGEGT. The CDR3 is 15 residues long. Trimming removed 0 bases at V and 7 bases at J, with 13 bases between. For the CDR3, the DNA is TGTGCCAGCAGTTACTCTGGGGCAGGGCGGCAGCCCCAGCATTTT. It is translated as CASSYSGAGRQPQHF.

There are many counts of this clonotype. The gene calls are TRBV7-9 and TRBJ2-3; a weak D match, TRBD1 (6 bases). Trimming removed 5 bases from V and 3 bases from J, with 9 bases in between. This CDR3 has 13 amino acids. Germline V CDR1 and CDR2: SEHNR, FQNEAQ (reference sequence). The CDR3: CASSLGQTDTQYF. The DNA for the CDR3 is TGTGCCAGCAGCCTCGGACAGACAGATACGCAGTATTTT.

Sample share makes this clonotype medium-sized. The rearrangement uses TRBV7-9 and TRBJ1-6; D remains ambiguous. This CDR3 is 13 amino acids long. V lost 4 bases, J lost 6 bases, and 7 bases lay in between. CDR1 and CDR2 (germline): SEHNR, FQNEAQ (reference sequence). In nucleotides, the CDR3 is TGTGCCAGCAGCTCTTACCTTAATTCACCCCTCCACTTT. Translated, it gives CASSSYLNSPLHF.

The table lists this clonotype with many counts. The rearrangement uses TRBV18 and TRBJ2-7; D is perhaps TRBD2 (5 bases). Germline V CDR1 and CDR2: KGHSH, LQKENI. The CDR3 extends over 14 amino acids. Trimming shortened V by 2 bases and J by 5 bases, and 13 bases separated the two germline ends. The CDR3 region is CASSPTREGNEQYF. Here the CDR3 DNA reads TGTGCCAGCTCACCAACTAGGGAAGGAAACGAGCAGTACTTC.

V is TRBV18 and J is TRBJ1-5, with D tentatively TRBD1 (5 bases). The germline gives CDR1 KGHSH, CDR2 LQKENI. The CDR3 loop spans 15 amino acids. Between the trimmed V and J ends, which lost 3 bases and 1 base, there was a span of 10 bases. The CDR3: CASSPGHLSNQPQHF. The CDR3 DNA is TGTGCCAGCTCACCCGGACACCTAAGCAATCAGCCCCAGCATTTT. Variable domain in full (rest from reference TRBV18 and TRBJ1-5): NAGVMQNPRHLVRRRGQEARLRCSPMKGHSHVYWYRQLPEEGLKFMVYLQKENIIDESGMPKERFSAEFPKEGPSILRIQQVVRGDSAAYFCASSPGHLSNQPQHFGDGTRLSIL.

Many counts were recorded for this clonotype. This sequence joins TRBV4-2 and TRBJ2-7, with D possibly matching TRBD1 (5 bases). The CDR3 is 14 residues long. Trimming pared 1 base from V and 6 bases from J, leaving 13 bases between. Germline CDR1 reads LGHNA; CDR2 reads YNFKEQ. CDR3 nucleotide sequence: TGTGCCAGCAGCCAAGTATCAGGGTACGGCGAGCAGTACTTC. Residues: CASSQVSGYGEQYF.

This clonotype was counted at least ten times. This rearrangement joins TRBV7-3 to TRBJ2-1; 8 nucleotides line up with TRBD2. CDR1 is SGHTA, CDR2 FQGTGA, per germline. The CDR3 is made up of 15 amino acids. J was trimmed by 2 bases and V by 5 bases; bases with no gene match: 5. CDR3 in amino acids: CASSKSGGPYNEQFF. CDR3 DNA: TGTGCCAGCAGCAAAAGCGGGGGCCCCTACAATGAGCAGTTCTTC.

This clonotype appeared many times. The J gene is TRBJ2-5, the V gene TRBV19, with D perhaps TRBD2 (5 bases). Trimming stripped 6 bases from V and 4 bases from J, with 12 bases between. Looked up from germline, CDR1 is LNHDA and CDR2 is SQIVND (reference sequence). This CDR3 has 13 residues. In DNA, the CDR3 is TGTGCCAGTAGCGGAGGTCACCGAGAGACCCAGTACTTC. It codes for CASSGGHRETQYF.